Presented here are 18 T cell receptor beta chains from one specimen sequenced in a study of T cell changes during pregnancy in multiple sclerosis (dated by TCRdb to the late 2010s). The receptor library was made with the immunoSEQ multiplex PCR assay. In TCRdb, the immuneACCESS table is reduced to in-frame sequences with V and J assigned. These tables do not hold every clone; where another copy was compared, an unresolved V gene accounts for under half, and the others remain unexplained. In this sample the table shows around 67,000 clones, roughly 90% of which occur a single time. Around 9.5% of the sample is held by the ten biggest clonotypes. The material was peripheral blood, obtained after pregnancy. The receptors derive from a female donor in good health, enrolled as a control in a pregnancy study.

The V and J genes are TRBV11-2 and TRBJ2-7, with 7 bases that match TRBD2. Germline V CDR1 and CDR2: SGHAT, FQNNGV. J was trimmed by 6 bases and V by 3 bases; bases with no gene match: 11. The length of the CDR3 is 15 residues. CDR3 in amino acids: CASSFPTLAGSEQYF. The CDR3, as DNA: TGTGCCAGCAGCTTCCCAACTTTAGCGGGTTCCGAGCAGTACTTC.

This chain uses TRBV6-5 with TRBJ1-1; 9 bases line up with TRBD1. Germline-derived CDR1 and CDR2 are MNHEY and SVGAGI. Germline trimming cut 5 bases from V and 12 bases from J; bases unmatched to any gene: 10. The CDR3 totals 13 residues. The chain's CDR3 is CASSVPGQGRPFF. Written as DNA, the CDR3 is TGTGCCAGCAGTGTTCCGGGACAGGGAAGACCTTTCTTT.

The rearrangement links TRBV30 to TRBJ2-3; possibly TRBD1 for D (6 bases). V lost 0 bases and J lost 4, with 14 bases in between. Per the germline V gene, CDR1 is GTSNPN and CDR2 is SVGIG (reference sequence). CDR3 size: 15 residues. CDR3 region: CAWSVRGWVSDTQYF. In nucleotides, the CDR3 is TGTGCCTGGAGTGTAAGGGGGTGGGTCTCAGATACGCAGTATTTT.

This chain joins TRBV6-1 and TRBJ1-1, with a possible D match to TRBD1 (5 bases). There are 14 residues in the CDR3. Germline V gives CDR1 MNHNS, CDR2 SASEGT. The V and J ends lost 7 bases and 3 bases respectively, with 15 bases between them. CDR3 in DNA: TGTGCCAGCAAAGAGAAAGGGGAAGACACTGAAGCTTTCTTT. Its translation: CASKEKGEDTEAFF.

The V gene is TRBV15, the J gene TRBJ2-1, with D maybe TRBD2 (5 bases). The CDR3 length is 15 residues. The germline V gene has CDR1 LNHNV and CDR2 YYDKDF (reference sequence). With 8 bases removed from V and 4 bases from J, the gap between germline ends came to 18 bases. DNA of the CDR3: TGTGCCACCGCCCGGCCCGGACTTGATTACAATGAGCAGTTCTTC. Translation gives CATARPGLDYNEQFF.

This clone has only a few counts. The J gene is TRBJ1-6, the V gene TRBV6-1, with unresolved D. The V end was cut by 4 bases, the J end by 9 bases, with 13 bases between. The CDR3 extends over 14 amino acids. CDR1 and CDR2 (germline): MNHNS, SASEGT. The CDR3 DNA reads TGTGCCAGCAGTGCGGGGAGGGATCTTTCACCCCTCCACTTT. Amino acid sequence: CASSAGRDLSPLHF.

This chain uses TRBV7-2 with TRBJ2-1, with 9 bases fitting TRBD2. V gave up 7 bases and J gave up 7 bases; unmatched junction bases: 11. CDR3 size: 15 residues. Germline V gene lookup returns CDR1 SGHTA and CDR2 FQGNSA. This CDR3 reads CASKAGGPVRNEQFF. Here the CDR3 DNA reads TGTGCCAGCAAGGCGGGGGGGCCGGTGCGGAATGAGCAGTTCTTC. The entire variable domain, with the rest obtained from reference TRBV7-2 and TRBJ2-1, is as follows: GAGVSQSPSNKVTEKGKDVELRCDPISGHTALYWYRQSLGQGLEFLIYFQGNSAPDKSGLPSDRFSAERTGGSVSTLTIQRTQQEDSAVYLCASKAGGPVRNEQFFGPGTRLTVL.

This chain links TRBV10-3 with TRBJ1-1, with a weak D call TRBD1 (6 bases). Per germline, CDR1 ENHRY and CDR2 SYGVKD. This CDR3 is 14 amino acids long. Between the trimmed V and J ends, which lost 6 bases and 5 bases, there was a span of 16 bases. In nucleotides, the CDR3 is TGTGCCATCAGGCCGGGGGGCGTAGTGACTGAAGCTTTCTTT. Amino acids: CAIRPGGVVTEAFF.

The rearrangement joins TRBV30 to TRBJ2-5, with 8 bases matching TRBD1. The V segment lost 5 bases and the J segment 3 bases; nucleotides outside the gene matches: 11. The CDR3 sequence is 15 residues long. Germline loops: CDR1 GTSNPN, CDR2 SVGIG (reference sequence). In nucleotides, the CDR3 is TGTGCCTGGTCGGAAGGACAGGGAGAGAAAGAGACCCAGTACTTC. Encoded protein: CAWSEGQGEKETQYF.

The V call is TRBV6-5, the J call TRBJ1-3; D unresolved. The CDR3 covers 14 residues. Germline V CDR1 and CDR2: MNHEY, SVGAGI. V lost 4 bases and J 1 base, leaving 8 bases between the germline ends. The CDR3: CASSLKPSGNTIYF. DNA of the CDR3: TGTGCCAGCAGTTTGAAGCCGTCTGGAAACACCATATATTTT.

This chain connects TRBV6-5 to TRBJ1-1, with a tentative D call TRBD1 (5 bases). V lost 0 bases, J lost 0 bases, and 11 bases lay in between. Per the germline V gene, CDR1 is MNHEY and CDR2 is SVGAGI. CDR3 size: 16 residues. As DNA, the CDR3 is TGTGCCAGCAGTTACTCGTTGGGGGGTATGAACACTGAAGCTTTCTTT. It is translated as CASSYSLGGMNTEAFF.

This clone appeared a single time. The chain has TRBV25-1 and TRBJ2-7, with 9 bases matching TRBD1. The V gene end was trimmed by 6 bases and the J gene end by 5 bases; junction bases not matched to a gene: 14. Germline-derived CDR1 and CDR2 are MGHDK and SYGVNS. The CDR3 has 16 amino acids. CDR3 nucleotides: TGTGCCAGCAGCAGCCATCCCGGGACAGGGCTCAACGAGCAGTACTTC. Translated: CASSSHPGTGLNEQYF.

CDR3 bases: TGTGCCAGCAGTTTACAGGGCTACGAGCAGTACTTC. Translated: CASSLQGYEQYF. This chain connects TRBV5-4 to TRBJ2-7, with D possibly being TRBD1 (6 bases). Between the trimmed V and J ends, which lost 5 bases and 3 bases, there was a span of 9 bases. The V gene's germline CDR1 is SGHNT and CDR2 YYREEE (reference sequence). The CDR3 has 12 residues.

The chain joins TRBV18 to TRBJ2-7, with D perhaps TRBD1 (5 bases). The CDR3 runs to 16 residues. The germline V gene encodes CDR1 KGHSH and CDR2 LQKENI. Trimming left V 1 base short and J 1 base short, with 14 bases between. Here the CDR3 reads CASSPRDRQRSYEQYF. CDR3 DNA sequence: TGTGCCAGCTCACCACGTGATAGACAGAGATCCTACGAGCAGTACTTC.

This rearrangement joins TRBV5-6 to TRBJ1-2, with 9 bases matching TRBD1. The J segment lost 2 bases and the V segment lost 3 bases, leaving 5 bases of the junction unmatched. CDR1 SGHDT and CDR2 YYEEEE come from the germline V gene. This CDR3 is built from 15 residues. DNA of the CDR3: TGTGCCAGCAGCTACACCGGGACAGGGAACTATGGCTACACCTTC. It is translated as CASSYTGTGNYGYTF.

This chain links TRBV29-1 with TRBJ2-1, with D possibly being TRBD1 (5 bases). Germline V CDR1 and CDR2: SQVTM, ANQGSEA. CDR3 length equals 12 residues. V lost 0 bases to trimming and J lost 15 bases, with 15 bases between them. The CDR3 loop is CSVEEITGIPFF. CDR3 nucleotide sequence: TGCAGCGTTGAAGAGATAACAGGTATCCCGTTCTTC.

The V and J genes are TRBV11-2 and TRBJ1-1; no clear D. Germline V gene sequence: CDR1 SGHAT, CDR2 FQNNGV. With 8 bases removed from V and 3 bases from J, the gap between germline ends came to 13 bases. The CDR3 has 13 residues. The CDR3 spells CASGYLRDTEAFF. The CDR3 DNA sequence: TGTGCCAGCGGCTACCTCCGAGACACTGAAGCTTTCTTT. The variable domain in full, completed from reference TRBV11-2 and TRBJ1-1, reads EAGVAQSPRYKIIEKRQSVAFWCNPISGHATLYWYQQILGQGPKLLIQFQNNGVVDDSQLPKDRFSAERLKGVDSTLKIQPAKLEDSAVYLCASGYLRDTEAFFGQGTRLTVV.

The chain has TRBV15 and TRBJ2-1, with 7 bases lining up with TRBD2. This CDR3 region has 14 residues. Germline loops: CDR1 LNHNV, CDR2 YYDKDF (reference sequence). Unmatched junction bases numbered 6, after V lost 6 bases and J lost 4 bases. This CDR3 reads CATRPGLPYNEQFF. CDR3 bases: TGTGCCACCAGACCGGGACTACCTTACAATGAGCAGTTCTTC.